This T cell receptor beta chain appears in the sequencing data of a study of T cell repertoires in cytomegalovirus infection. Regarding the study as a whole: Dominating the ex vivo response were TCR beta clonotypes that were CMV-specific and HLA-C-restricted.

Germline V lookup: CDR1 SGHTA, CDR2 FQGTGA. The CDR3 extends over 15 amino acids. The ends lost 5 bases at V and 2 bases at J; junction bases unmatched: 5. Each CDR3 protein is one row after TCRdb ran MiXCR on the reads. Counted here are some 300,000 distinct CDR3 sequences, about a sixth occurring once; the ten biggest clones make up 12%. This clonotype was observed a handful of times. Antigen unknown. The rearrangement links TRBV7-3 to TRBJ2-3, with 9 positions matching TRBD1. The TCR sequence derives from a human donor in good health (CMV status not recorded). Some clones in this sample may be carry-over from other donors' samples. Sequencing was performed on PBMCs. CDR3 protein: CASSPGTGPTDTQYF. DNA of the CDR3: TGTGCCAGCAGCCCCGGGACAGGGCCCACAGATACGCAGTATTTT.